This T cell receptor beta chain was recorded in a study of T-cell memory formation after mild COVID-19. Between the trimmed V and J ends, which lost 6 bases and 4 bases, there was a span of 16 bases. This CDR3 spans 13 amino acids. Germline V lookup: CDR1 SQVTM, CDR2 ANQGSEA. MiXCR, run by TCRdb on the 5' RACE reads, gives a single entry per CDR3 protein. This sample has approximately 400,000 distinct CDR3 sequences, with 24% found just once. This sequence was found in an adult woman who had mild COVID-19 (a few samples of this study predate the infection). Cell type and time point are not known. The genes are TRBV29-1 and TRBJ2-7, with a tentative D call TRBD1 (6 bases). Sequenced material: PBMCs or a T cell subset sorted from them (not recorded which). CDR3 DNA: TGCAGCGTAGGGGGACAAGCCCTATACGAGCAGTACTTC. It is translated as CSVGGQALYEQYF.